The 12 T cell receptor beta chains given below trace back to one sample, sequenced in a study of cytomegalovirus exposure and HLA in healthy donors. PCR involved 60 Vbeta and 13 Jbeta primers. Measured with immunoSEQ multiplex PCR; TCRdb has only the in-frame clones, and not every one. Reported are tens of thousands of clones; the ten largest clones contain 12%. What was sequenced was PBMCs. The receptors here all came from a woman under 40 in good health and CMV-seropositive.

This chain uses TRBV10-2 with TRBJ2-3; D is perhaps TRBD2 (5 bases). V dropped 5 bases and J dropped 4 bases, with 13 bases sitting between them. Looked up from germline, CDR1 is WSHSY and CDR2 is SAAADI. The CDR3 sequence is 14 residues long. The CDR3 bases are TGCGCCAGCAGTTCCCAATCGCGGGCAGATACGCAGTATTTT. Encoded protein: CASSSQSRADTQYF.

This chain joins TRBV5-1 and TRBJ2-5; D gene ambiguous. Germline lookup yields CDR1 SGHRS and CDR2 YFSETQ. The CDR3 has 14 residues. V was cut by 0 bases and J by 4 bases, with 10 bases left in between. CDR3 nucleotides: TGCGCCAGCAGCTTGGGGGCCCAGGCAGAGACCCAGTACTTC. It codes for CASSLGAQAETQYF. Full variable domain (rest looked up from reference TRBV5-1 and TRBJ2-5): KAGVTQTPRYLIKTRGQQVTLSCSPISGHRSVSWYQQTPGQGLQFLFEYFSETQRNKGNFPGRFSGRQFSNSRSEMNVSTLELGDSALYLCASSLGAQAETQYFGPGTRLLVL.

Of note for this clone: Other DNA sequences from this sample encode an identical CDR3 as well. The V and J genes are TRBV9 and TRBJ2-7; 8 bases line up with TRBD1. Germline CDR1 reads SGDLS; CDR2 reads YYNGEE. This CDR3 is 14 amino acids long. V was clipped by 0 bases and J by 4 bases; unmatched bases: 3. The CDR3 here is CASSVGQGAYEQYF. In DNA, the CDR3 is TGTGCCAGCAGCGTAGGGCAGGGGGCGTACGAGCAGTACTTC. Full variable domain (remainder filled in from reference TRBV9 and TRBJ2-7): DSGVTQTPKHLITATGQRVTLRCSPRSGDLSVYWYQQSLDQGLQFLIQYYNGEERAKGNILERFSAQQFPDLHSELNLSSLELGDSALYFCASSVGQGAYEQYFGPGTRLTVT.

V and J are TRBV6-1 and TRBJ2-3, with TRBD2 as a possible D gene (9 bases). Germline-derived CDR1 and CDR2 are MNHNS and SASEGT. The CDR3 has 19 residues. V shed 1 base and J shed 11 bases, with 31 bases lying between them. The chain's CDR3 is CASSEGGQGYAGGPLGQYF. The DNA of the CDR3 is TGTGCCAGCAGTGAAGGTGGACAGGGATATGCGGGAGGGCCCCTGGGGCAGTATTTT.

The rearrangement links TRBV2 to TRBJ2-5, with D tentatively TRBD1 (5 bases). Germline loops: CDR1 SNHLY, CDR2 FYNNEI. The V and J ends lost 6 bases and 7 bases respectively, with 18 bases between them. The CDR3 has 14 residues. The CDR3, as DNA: TGTGCCAGCAGGGTTGGGGCCCTGGTGGGGACCCAGTACTTC. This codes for CASRVGALVGTQYF.

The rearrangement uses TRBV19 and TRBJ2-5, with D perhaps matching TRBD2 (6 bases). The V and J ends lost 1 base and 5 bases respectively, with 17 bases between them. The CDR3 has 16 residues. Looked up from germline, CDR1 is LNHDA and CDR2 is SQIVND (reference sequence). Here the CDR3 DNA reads TGTGCCAGTAGTATAGGAGCGCAGGGTGGAGGGGAGACCCAGTACTTC. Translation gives CASSIGAQGGGETQYF.

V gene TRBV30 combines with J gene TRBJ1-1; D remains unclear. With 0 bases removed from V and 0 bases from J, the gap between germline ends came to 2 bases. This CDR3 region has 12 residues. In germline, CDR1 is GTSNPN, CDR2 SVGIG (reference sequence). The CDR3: CAWSVMNTEAFF. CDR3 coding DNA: TGTGCCTGGAGTGTCATGAACACTGAAGCTTTCTTT.

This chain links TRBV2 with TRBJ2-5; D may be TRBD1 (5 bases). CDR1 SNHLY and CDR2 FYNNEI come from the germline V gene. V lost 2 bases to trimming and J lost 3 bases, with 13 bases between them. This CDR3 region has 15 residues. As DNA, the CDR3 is TGTGCCAGCAGTGAAACAGGTTGGGTGAAAGAGACCCAGTACTTC. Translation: CASSETGWVKETQYF.

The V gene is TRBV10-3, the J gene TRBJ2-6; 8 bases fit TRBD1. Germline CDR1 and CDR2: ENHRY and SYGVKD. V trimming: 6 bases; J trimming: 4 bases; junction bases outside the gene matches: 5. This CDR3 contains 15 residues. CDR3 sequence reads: CAIRNQGAGANVLTF. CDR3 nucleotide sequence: TGTGCCATCAGAAATCAGGGGGCCGGGGCCAACGTCCTGACTTTC.

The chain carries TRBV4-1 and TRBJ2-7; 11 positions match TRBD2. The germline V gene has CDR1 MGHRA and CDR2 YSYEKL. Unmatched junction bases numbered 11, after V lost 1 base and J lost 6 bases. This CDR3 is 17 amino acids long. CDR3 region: CASSQVDPLAGDGEQYF. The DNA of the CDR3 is TGCGCCAGCAGCCAAGTGGATCCACTAGCGGGAGATGGCGAGCAGTACTTC.

For the CDR3, the DNA is TGTGCCAGCAGCCCACCTTGGTCCAACCGGCGGGGGGCCACCGGGGAGCTGTTTTTT. It yields the protein CASSPPWSNRRGATGELFF. The V gene is TRBV7-3, the J gene TRBJ2-2; 8 nucleotides match TRBD2. Germline V CDR1 and CDR2: SGHTA, FQGTGA. This CDR3 contains 19 residues. The ends lost 5 bases at V and 4 bases at J; junction bases unmatched: 18.

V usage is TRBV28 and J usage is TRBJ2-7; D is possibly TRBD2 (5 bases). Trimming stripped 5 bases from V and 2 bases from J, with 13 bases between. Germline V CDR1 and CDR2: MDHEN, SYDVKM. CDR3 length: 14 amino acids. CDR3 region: CASSQRLHPYEQYF. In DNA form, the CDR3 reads TGTGCCAGCAGTCAAAGACTACACCCCTACGAGCAGTACTTC.